The rows below give T cell receptor beta chains drawn from one sample of a study of metastatic and nonmetastatic thyroid tumors. TCRdb re-called the PCR reads via MiXCR. This table has about 22,000 clones, 18% appearing once. Sequences were obtained from adjacent normal tissue. The receptors were gathered from a male donor with papillary thyroid cancer or a benign thyroid nodule (not recorded which). Some clones in this sample may be carry-over from other donors' samples. Both conserved end residues are part of each CDR3. The order of the fields is D gene, clone size, V gene, J gene, CDR3 protein, CDR3 DNA. A D gene is named only where the DNA matches it firmly. Only some rows state a clone size, as once, few, many or a class for expanded clones.

NA	many	TRBV3-1	TRBJ2-1	CASSQEWEFSYNEQFF	TGTGCCAGCAGCCAAGAGTGGGAGTTTTCCTACAATGAGCAGTTCTTC
NA	NA	TRBV7-2	TRBJ1-1	CASSLEGDTEAFF	TGTGCCAGCAGCTTGGAAGGGGACACTGAAGCTTTCTTT
NA	NA	TRBV6-5	TRBJ2-2	CASSYSACPNTGQLFF	TGTGCCAGCAGTTATTCAGCGTGTCCGAACACCGGGCAGCTGTTTTTT
NA	once	TRBV27	TRBJ2-3	CARSRGDTQYF	TGTGCCAGAAGTCGTGGTGATACGCAGTATTTT
NA	NA	TRBV28	TRBJ2-3	CASSRGLWDTDTQYF	TGCGCCAGCAGCCGGGGACTCTGGGACACAGATACGCAGTATTTT
NA	many	TRBV19	TRBJ2-5	CASSIDRLETQYF	TGTGCCAGTAGTATCGACAGACTAGAGACCCAGTACTTC
TRBD2	medium-sized	TRBV30	TRBJ2-7	CAWRGGAYEQYF	TGTGCCTGGAGGGGGGGGGCCTACGAGCAGTACTTC
NA	NA	TRBV6-1	TRBJ1-3	CASSSTGLSGNTIYF	TGTGCCAGCAGTTCTACGGGTCTCTCTGGAAACACCATATATTTT
NA	NA	TRBV30	TRBJ1-5	CAWSYLGVQPQHF	TGTGCCTGGAGTTACTTGGGCGTTCAGCCCCAGCATTTT
NA	many	TRBV30	TRBJ2-1	CAWSVNYRVYNEQFF	TGTGCCTGGAGTGTTAACTACCGAGTCTACAATGAGCAGTTCTTC
NA	few	TRBV27	TRBJ2-2	CASSLNPTGDGELFF	TGTGCCAGCAGTCTCAACCCTACAGGCGACGGTGAGCTGTTTTTT
NA	many	TRBV3-1	TRBJ1-5	CASSQDRGRQPQHF	TGTGCCAGCAGCCAAGACAGGGGCCGCCAGCCCCAGCATTTT
NA	many	TRBV27	TRBJ2-1	CASSFYNEQFF	TGTGCCAGCAGTTTCTACAATGAGCAGTTCTTC
NA	few	TRBV4-1	TRBJ1-4	CASSRDQTEKLFF	TGCGCCAGCAGCCGGGATCAAACTGAAAAACTGTTTTTT
NA	many	TRBV30	TRBJ2-2	CACSYSPNTGELFF	TGTGCCTGTTCTTACAGCCCGAACACCGGGGAGCTGTTTTTT
TRBD1	medium-sized	TRBV6-1	TRBJ1-2	CASVPSDRVNYGYTF	TGTGCCAGCGTCCCTTCGGACAGGGTTAACTATGGCTACACCTTC
NA	few	TRBV10-3	TRBJ1-2	CAISEPPGTSGYTF	TGTGCCATCAGTGAGCCCCCCGGGACTAGTGGCTACACCTTC
TRBD2	few	TRBV6-5	TRBJ2-3	CASRPEAAGGNTDKQYF	TGTGCCAGCAGACCAGAAGCAGCGGGGGGGAACACAGATAAGCAGTATTTT
NA	many	TRBV4-1	TRBJ1-2	CASSQELNYGYTF	TGCGCCAGCAGCCAGGAACTAAACTATGGCTACACCTTC
NA	many	TRBV5-6	TRBJ1-2	CASSLSGDHTF	TGTGCCAGCAGCTTGTCTGGGGATCACACCTTC
NA	NA	TRBV24-1	TRBJ1-1	CATSENGTREAFF	TGTGCCACCAGTGAGAACGGGACCCGTGAAGCCTTCTTT
NA	many	TRBV4-3	TRBJ1-2	CASSSSDGPNYGYTF	TGCGCCAGCAGCTCCTCGGACGGACCCAACTATGGCTACACCTTC
NA	many	TRBV24-1	TRBJ2-5	CATRGRGAGETQYF	TGTGCCACCCGGGGTCGGGGGGCAGGAGAGACCCAGTACTTC
TRBD2	many	TRBV29-1	TRBJ2-5	CSVSTSGQETQYF	TGCAGCGTGAGCACTAGCGGACAAGAGACCCAGTACTTC
NA	NA	TRBV7-2	TRBJ1-4	CASSTRGPPSEKLFF	TGTGCCAGCAGCACACGCGGGCCTCCCTCTGAAAAACTGTTTTTT
NA	many	TRBV2	TRBJ1-1	CASSEQVNTEAFF	TGTGCCAGCAGTGAGCAGGTGAACACTGAAGCTTTCTTT
TRBD1	few	TRBV6-1	TRBJ2-3	CASTRYRGTYTQYF	TGTGCCAGCACGAGGTACAGGGGGACATATACGCAGTATTTT
TRBD1	many	TRBV10-3	TRBJ1-2	CAISGGGDRGLEYGYTF	TGTGCCATCAGCGGAGGAGGGGACAGGGGATTGGAATATGGCTACACCTTC
NA	many	TRBV28	TRBJ2-3	CASRSLPPSTDTQYF	TGTGCCAGCAGATCACTCCCCCCTAGCACAGATACGCAGTATTTT
NA	NA	TRBV5-5	TRBJ1-1	CASNNDHALRDAEAFF	TGTGCCAGCAACAACGACCACGCCCTCAGGGACGCTGAAGCTTTCTTT
NA	NA	TRBV20-1	TRBJ2-5	CSAGVGIVETQYF	TGCAGTGCCGGGGTTGGTATCGTGGAGACCCAGTACTTC
TRBD1	many	TRBV5-6	TRBJ1-3	CAGRPGTEHGLAGNTIYF	TGTGCCGGTAGACCCGGGACAGAGCATGGACTGGCTGGAAACACCATATATTTT
TRBD2	few	TRBV6-5	TRBJ2-7	CASSYLGSLAGGYEQYF	TGTGCCAGCAGTTACTTGGGGAGCCTAGCGGGAGGCTACGAGCAGTACTTC
NA	few	TRBV6-9	TRBJ1-5	CASSYRRGGQPQHF	TGTGCCAGCAGTTATCGTCGGGGCGGTCAGCCCCAGCATTTT
NA	NA	TRBV18	TRBJ2-5	CASSPSGTTGGTQYF	TGTGCCAGCTCACCATCCGGGACGACCGGGGGGACCCAGTACTTC
NA	many	TRBV4-2	TRBJ1-6	CASSQEQSNNSPLHF	TGTGCCAGCAGCCAAGAGCAGTCGAATAATTCACCCCTCCACTTT
TRBD2	few	TRBV15	TRBJ2-7	CATSRLAGGQQYF	TGTGCCACCAGTAGACTAGCGGGGGGCCAGCAGTACTTC
NA	NA	TRBV5-1	TRBJ1-3	CASSADSSRNTIYF	TGCGCCAGCAGCGCTGATAGTTCCCGAAACACCATATATTTT
TRBD1	many	TRBV5-6	TRBJ1-1	CASSFRTGLLIAFF	TGTGCCAGCAGCTTCCGGACAGGGTTATTGATAGCTTTCTTT
NA	many	TRBV20-1	TRBJ2-2	CSAIASGNLVTGELFF	TGCAGTGCTATTGCCAGCGGCAACCTAGTGACCGGGGAGCTGTTTTTT
TRBD2	few	TRBV20-1	TRBJ2-1	CSARIAGSSYNEQFF	TGCAGTGCACGGATAGCGGGGAGCTCCTACAATGAGCAGTTCTTC
TRBD2	medium-sized	TRBV6-2/TRBV6-3	TRBJ2-3	CASSYPTSGTLTDTQYF	TGTGCCAGCAGTTACCCCACTAGCGGGACCTTAACAGATACGCAGTATTTT
NA	NA	TRBV4-2	TRBJ2-3	CASSQTSGTGDTQYF	TGTGCCAGCAGCCAGACTAGTGGGACTGGAGATACTCAGTATTTT
NA	many	TRBV16	TRBJ1-2	CASSQSTSSGGYTF	TGTGCCAGCAGCCAATCGACATCATCGGGGGGCTACACCTTC
TRBD2	many	TRBV20-1	TRBJ2-1	CSYTKTSAYNEQFF	TGCAGTTACACCAAGACTAGCGCTTACAATGAGCAGTTCTTC
NA	many	TRBV7-9	TRBJ2-7	CASSRQISYEQYF	TGTGCCAGCAGTCGACAGATCTCCTACGAGCAGTACTTC
NA	few	TRBV7-9	TRBJ2-1	CASSGFFIGHNEQFF	TGTGCCAGCAGCGGATTCTTCATCGGGCACAATGAGCAGTTCTTC
TRBD2	few	TRBV28	TRBJ2-3	CASSPLAGVRDTQYF	TGTGCCAGCAGTCCACTAGCGGGAGTAAGAGATACGCAGTATTTT
NA	many	TRBV19	TRBJ2-1	CASSIGGSEFF	TGTGCCAGTAGTATAGGGGGATCCGAGTTCTTC
NA	many	TRBV20-1	TRBJ2-5	CSATGTNQETQYF	TGCAGTGCTACCGGGACAAACCAAGAGACCCAGTACTTC
NA	many	TRBV3-1	TRBJ2-2	CASSPRRARELFF	TGTGCCAGCAGCCCTAGGAGGGCCCGGGAGCTGTTTTTT
NA	medium-sized	TRBV12-3/TRBV12-4	TRBJ1-3	CASSPGQDNTIYF	TGTGCCAGCAGTCCGGGGCAGGACAACACCATATATTTT
NA	many	TRBV3-1	TRBJ1-2	CASSQTDNGYTF	TGTGCCAGCAGCCAAACGGACAATGGCTACACCTTC
NA	NA	TRBV20-1	TRBJ2-7	CGPTSYEQYF	TGCGGACCAACTTCCTACGAGCAGTACTTC
NA	many	TRBV15	TRBJ1-1	CATSRDATGTRTEAFF	TGTGCCACCAGCAGAGATGCCACAGGGACGCGGACTGAAGCTTTCTTT
TRBD1	few	TRBV28	TRBJ2-7	CASSNTGGSYEQYF	TGTGCCAGCAGTAACACAGGGGGATCCTACGAGCAGTACTTC
NA	NA	TRBV2	TRBJ1-1	CDSSEGPEAFF	TGTGACAGCAGTGAGGGCCCCGAAGCTTTCTTT
TRBD1	NA	TRBV2	TRBJ1-1	CASSGDRGSTEAFF	TGTGCCAGCAGTGGGGACAGGGGGAGCACTGAAGCTTTCTTT